Each of the 8 T cell receptor beta chains below was sequenced from the same sample in a study of T cell repertoires in cytomegalovirus infection. TCRdb analysed the reads with MiXCR anew, one entry per CDR3 protein. The sample contains 680,000 or so distinct CDR3 sequences, 35% of which appear only once. The sequenced sample was PBMCs. The receptors originated from a human donor in good health (CMV status not recorded). Some clones in this sample may be carry-over from other donors' samples.

The chain links TRBV11-2 to TRBJ2-7; 10 bases are a match to TRBD1. The junction had 5 bases not matched to a gene; V was cut back by 5 bases and J by 1 base. Looked up from germline, CDR1 is SGHAT and CDR2 is FQNNGV. The CDR3 consists of 15 residues. DNA of the CDR3: TGTGCCAGCAGCACCGGGACAGGGGAATCCTACGAGCAGTACTTC. As protein: CASSTGTGESYEQYF.

The chain has TRBV19 and TRBJ1-5; D may be TRBD1 (5 bases). The V end was cut by 6 bases, the J end by 3 bases, with 15 bases between. The germline V gene has CDR1 LNHDA and CDR2 SQIVND (reference sequence). CDR3 length: 15 residues. The CDR3 DNA follows: TGTGCCAGTAGGTACCTCGACAGTTTCAATCAGCCCCAGCATTTT. It is translated as CASRYLDSFNQPQHF.

The table lists this clonotype with a few counts. J is TRBJ2-1 and V is TRBV28, with TRBD1 as a possible D gene (6 bases). This CDR3 has 16 amino acids. In germline, CDR1 is MDHEN, CDR2 SYDVKM. V dropped 6 bases and J dropped 7 bases, with 22 bases sitting between them. The CDR3 region is CASSLLGAGQLNEQFF. CDR3 DNA sequence: TGTGCCAGCAGCCTCTTAGGGGCTGGACAGTTGAATGAGCAGTTCTTC.

In regard to this clonotype: A junction end diverges from the germline sequence, so it may reflect a read error. This chain uses TRBV27 with TRBJ2-1, with no clear D. The CDR3 is made up of 13 amino acids. Per germline, CDR1 MNHEY and CDR2 SMNVEV (reference sequence). The CDR3 reads CASSLTAYNKQFF. The DNA of the CDR3 is TGTGCCAGCAGTTTAACAGCATACAATAAGCAGTTCTTC.

The chain employs TRBV6-2 or TRBV6-3 and TRBJ2-1, with D tentatively TRBD2 (5 bases). The CDR3 covers 13 residues. V was trimmed by 7 bases and J by 7 bases, leaving 14 bases between them. Germline CDR1 MNHEY, CDR2 SVGEGT. CDR3 protein: CASTWRSWNEQFF. The CDR3 coding sequence is TGTGCCAGCACCTGGAGGTCGTGGAATGAGCAGTTCTTC.

The chain is built from TRBV7-9 and TRBJ1-1; D gene uncertain. The germline V gene encodes CDR1 SEHNR and CDR2 FQNEAQ (reference sequence). This CDR3 spans 12 amino acids. The germline V and J ends were trimmed by 5 bases and 9 bases, with 13 bases remaining between them. The CDR3 nucleotides are TGTGCCAGCAGCCCAGTGGGTTCGCAAGCTTTCTTT. The encoded protein is CASSPVGSQAFF.

To note about this clonotype: A read error is possible here, since a much larger clone lies one base away. The rearrangement links TRBV11-1 to TRBJ2-4, with D hard to call. The CDR3 covers 15 residues. Germline V gene sequence: CDR1 SGHAT, CDR2 FQDESV (reference sequence). The CDR3 bases are TGTGCCAGCATCTTAGCTGCGGTGGGCAAAAACATTCAGTACTTC. Translated: CASILAAVGKNIQYF.

V is TRBV12-3 or TRBV12-4 and J is TRBJ2-7; 8 bases are a match to TRBD2. The junction had 8 bases not matched to a gene; V was cut back by 4 bases and J by 3 bases. The CDR3 is 15 residues long. The CDR3 loop is CASSSGGSGGYEQYF. The CDR3 DNA reads TGTGCCAGCAGTTCTGGCGGCAGCGGGGGCTACGAGCAGTACTTC.